These 9 T cell receptor beta chains were all obtained from the same sample, sequenced in a study of spatial heterogeneity in lung cancer. Regarding the study as a whole: Mutation counts in tumors were tracked by counts of expanded intratumoral alpha and beta TCRs.

No antigen is known for these receptors. TCRdb reprocessed the 5' RACE reads via MiXCR and lists one record per CDR3 protein. The data contain 3,000 to 3,500 distinct CDR3 sequences, around 30% of them singletons. Time point given: sample taken at primary tumor resection. This specimen was lung tumor tissue, taken at surgery. The source of these receptors is a female donor with early-stage non-small cell lung cancer.

The chain joins TRBV3-1 to TRBJ2-1, with 9 bases identical to TRBD1. This CDR3 region has 16 residues. Germline values: CDR1 LGHDT, CDR2 YNNKEL (reference sequence). Trimming took 0 bases from V and 6 from J; bases not matched to a gene: 6. CDR3 bases: TGTGCCAGCAGCCAAGACGCAACGACAGGGGGCAATGAGCAGTTCTTC. Encoded protein: CASSQDATTGGNEQFF.

The V and J genes are TRBV3-1 and TRBJ2-7, with 7 positions matching TRBD1. CDR3 length equals 13 residues. With V trimmed by 7 bases and J by 4 bases, 7 bases remained unmatched. Germline-derived CDR1 and CDR2 are LGHDT and YNNKEL (reference sequence). CDR3 coding DNA: TGTGCCAGCATTAGGGGGCGACGGTACGAGCAGTACTTC. Translation gives CASIRGRRYEQYF.

The gene calls are TRBV7-9 and TRBJ2-5; D may match TRBD1 or TRBD2 (5 bases each). The CDR3 length is 12 residues. Germline V gives CDR1 SEHNR, CDR2 FQNEAQ (reference sequence). V lost 7 bases to trimming and J lost 5 bases, with 11 bases between them. For the CDR3, the DNA is TGTGCCAGCAAGACAGAGGGCGAGACCCAGTACTTC. Protein product: CASKTEGETQYF.

J is TRBJ2-3 and V is TRBV7-9; D is undetermined. The CDR3 is 16 residues long. The germline V and J ends were trimmed by 3 bases and 1 base, with 14 bases remaining between them. Germline CDR1 is SEHNR and CDR2 is FQNEAQ (reference sequence). The CDR3 DNA sequence: TGTGCCAGCAGCTTCAGCCCCCGGGCGCGCACAGATACGCAGTATTTT. Protein sequence: CASSFSPRARTDTQYF.

This clonotype occurred once. This rearrangement joins TRBV27 to TRBJ2-7; D assignment may be TRBD1 or TRBD2 (5 bases each). The V gene lost 5 bases and the J gene lost 2 bases, with 10 bases spanning the gap. Germline values: CDR1 MNHEY, CDR2 SMNVEV (reference sequence). This CDR3 contains 13 residues. The CDR3 sequence: CASSGRDPYEQYF. The CDR3 DNA reads TGTGCCAGCAGTGGCCGGGACCCCTACGAGCAGTACTTC.

By share, this clonotype counts as large (0.1 to 1%). This chain links TRBV5-1 with TRBJ2-7; a possible D gene is TRBD2 (5 bases). Per the germline V gene, CDR1 is SGHRS and CDR2 is YFSETQ. Trimming removed 1 base at V and 0 bases at J, with 17 bases between. The length of the CDR3 is 17 residues. DNA for the CDR3: TGCGCCAGCAGCTTGTCCCGGGGTTTGCGAGACTCCTACGAGCAGTACTTC. Translating it yields CASSLSRGLRDSYEQYF.

The count of this clonotype is one. The gene calls are TRBV7-9 and TRBJ2-3; unclear D gene. V shed 6 bases and J shed 6 bases, with 10 bases lying between them. This CDR3 region has 12 residues. The germline V gene has CDR1 SEHNR and CDR2 FQNEAQ (reference sequence). CDR3 in amino acids: CASSRLGDTQYF. The CDR3 DNA follows: TGTGCCAGCAGTCGACTGGGGGATACGCAGTATTTT.

This clonotype is classed as large. V and J are TRBV7-3 and TRBJ2-5; 12 nucleotides align to TRBD1. The CDR3 is 15 amino acids. CDR1 is SGHTA and CDR2 is FQGTGA in the germline V gene. Germline trimming cut 5 bases from V and 5 bases from J; bases unmatched to any gene: 6. CDR3 sequence reads: CASSLGTGGGETQYF. The DNA for the CDR3 is TGTGCCAGCAGCCTGGGGACAGGGGGCGGGGAGACCCAGTACTTC.

The chain employs TRBV6-6 and TRBJ2-1; 8 bases align to TRBD2. The CDR3 has 15 amino acids. Germline V gene lookup returns CDR1 MNHNY and CDR2 SVGAGI (reference sequence). V lost 6 bases, J lost 9 bases, and 13 bases stayed unmatched. The chain's CDR3 is CASSPTRGRKGEQFF. CDR3 in DNA: TGTGCCAGCAGCCCCACTCGCGGGAGGAAGGGTGAGCAGTTCTTC.